Presented here are 18 T cell receptor beta chains from one specimen sequenced in a study of vaccination and CD4 T cells after COVID-19. For these receptors, no antigen is known. With the Oncomine TCR Beta short-read assay, DNA from cultured CD4+ T cells was sequenced. A single record per CDR3 protein comes from TCRdb applying MiXCR to the PCR reads. This sample has some 13,000 distinct CDR3 sequences, with 40% found just once. Sample treatment: roughly nine-day PBMC culture with coronavirus spike peptide pools or control peptides (ViraFEST assay). Sequencing was performed on CD4+ T cells from blood, cultured in vitro. Receptors originate from a human donor who had recovered from COVID-19.

In this sample, this clonotype turned up a few times. This chain uses TRBV27 with TRBJ1-6; unclear D gene. CDR1 is MNHEY, CDR2 SMNVEV, per germline (reference sequence). V lost 7 bases and J lost 8, with 24 bases in between. CDR3 length: 17 amino acids. The CDR3 protein is CASTNLSPQRLYSPLHF. The CDR3 DNA is TGTGCCAGCACCAACCTCTCTCCCCAAAGGTTGTATTCACCCCTCCACTTT.

This rearrangement joins TRBV27 to TRBJ2-7; 10 bases map to TRBD2. Germline loops: CDR1 MNHEY, CDR2 SMNVEV (reference sequence). V dropped 7 bases and J dropped 0; count of bases not matched to a gene: 12. The CDR3 loop spans 17 amino acids. The CDR3 loop reads CASISLAGDTSSYEQYF. CDR3 DNA: TGTGCCAGCATTTCCCTAGCGGGAGATACTAGCTCCTACGAGCAGTACTTC.

This clonotype was seen only a few times. The chain couples TRBV2 to TRBJ2-5; 9 bases line up with TRBD1. Unmatched junction bases numbered 9, after V lost 6 bases and J lost 4 bases. CDR1 is SNHLY and CDR2 is FYNNEI in the germline V gene. This CDR3 has 15 amino acids. Here the CDR3 DNA reads TGTGCCAGCAGGGGACAGGGTTTGGTATCAGAGACCCAGTACTTC. Translation: CASRGQGLVSETQYF.

The J gene is TRBJ2-4, the V gene TRBV12-3 or TRBV12-4, with no clear D. V lost 6 bases to trimming and J lost 6 bases, with 12 bases between them. The CDR3 is 13 residues long. The CDR3 nucleotides read TGTGCCAGCAGGGGCGACTTTCTAAACATTCAGTACTTC. Its translation is CASRGDFLNIQYF.

This clonotype was picked up a small number of times. This sequence joins TRBV20-1 and TRBJ2-3; D is unresolved. Trimming removed 3 bases from V and 0 bases from J, with 4 bases in between. The CDR3 totals 12 residues. The germline CDR1 and CDR2 sequences are DFQATT and SNEGSKA (reference sequence). The CDR3 DNA reads as TGCAGTGCTAGCGGGAGCACAGATACGCAGTATTTT. Amino acids: CSASGSTDTQYF.

This clonotype was counted only a few times. The chain links TRBV5-4 to TRBJ1-1; TRBD1 might be the D (6 bases). Germline CDR1 and CDR2: SGHNT and YYREEE (reference sequence). Trimming took 1 base from V and 4 from J, leaving 8 bases between them. This CDR3 is built from 13 residues. CDR3 sequence: CASSLQGGTEAFF. Written as DNA, the CDR3 is TGTGCCAGCAGCTTGCAAGGGGGCACTGAAGCTTTCTTT.

The rearrangement links TRBV11-2 to TRBJ1-1; D is ambiguous. Germline loops: CDR1 SGHAT, CDR2 FQNNGV. The CDR3 has 15 residues. The V gene lost 3 bases and the J gene lost 5 bases, with 16 bases spanning the gap. The CDR3 nucleotides are TGTGCCAGCAGCTTTACCCGACGTCTCCCTACTGAAGCTTTCTTT. Translating it yields CASSFTRRLPTEAFF.

The chain links TRBV20-1 to TRBJ1-5; no firm D call. This CDR3 contains 12 residues. Deletions cut 3 bases from V and 7 bases from J, with 10 bases between. Germline CDR1 and CDR2: DFQATT and SNEGSKA (reference sequence). The CDR3 loop reads CSASSVRQPQHF. The CDR3 region has the DNA TGCAGTGCTAGTTCGGTTCGGCAGCCCCAGCATTTT.

The chain has TRBV6-1 and TRBJ2-4, with a weak D call TRBD1 (5 bases). The CDR3 length is 13 residues. V lost 2 bases to trimming and J lost 8 bases, with 10 bases between them. The germline V gene has CDR1 MNHNS and CDR2 SASEGT. DNA for the CDR3: TGTGCCAGCAGTGAACCAGGGTCTCACATTCAGTACTTC. Residues: CASSEPGSHIQYF.

The chain links TRBV5-1 to TRBJ2-3; maybe TRBD2 (5 bases). The V and J ends lost 1 base and 2 bases respectively, with 14 bases between them. Germline-derived CDR1 and CDR2 are SGHRS and YFSETQ. This CDR3 comprises 16 residues. CDR3 sequence reads: CASSLYNEGSTDTQYF. In DNA, the CDR3 is TGCGCCAGCAGCTTGTATAATGAGGGATCCACAGATACGCAGTATTTT.

The chain carries TRBV19 and TRBJ1-2, with D possibly being TRBD1 (6 bases). With 9 bases removed from V and 3 bases from J, the gap between germline ends came to 17 bases. From germline, CDR1 is LNHDA and CDR2 SQIVND (reference sequence). This CDR3 region has 14 residues. The CDR3 spells CASRAGGLDYGYTF. Written as DNA, the CDR3 is TGTGCCAGCCGCGCGGGGGGCCTCGACTATGGCTACACCTTC.

J is TRBJ2-3 and V is TRBV19, with D perhaps matching TRBD1 (6 bases). The germline CDR1 and CDR2 sequences are LNHDA and SQIVND (reference sequence). Trimming shortened V by 7 bases and J by 2 bases, and 16 bases separated the two germline ends. The CDR3 sequence is 15 residues long. CDR3 residues: CASIGTQGFTDTQYF. Here the CDR3 DNA reads TGTGCCAGTATCGGGACCCAGGGGTTCACAGATACGCAGTATTTT.

The rearrangement links TRBV15 to TRBJ2-7, with D maybe TRBD2 (7 bases). The CDR3 sequence is 16 residues long. CDR1 and CDR2 (germline): LNHNV, YYDKDF (reference sequence). Deletions cut 1 base from V and 9 bases from J, with 22 bases between. The CDR3 sequence is CATSRGPWGGGDRQYF. In nucleotides, the CDR3 is TGTGCCACCAGCAGAGGACCATGGGGAGGGGGAGACAGGCAGTACTTC.

The chain couples TRBV12-3 or TRBV12-4 to TRBJ1-2; D ambiguous. The V end lost 8 bases, the J end lost 5 bases, and 9 bases lay between the germline ends. The CDR3 runs 11 residues. CDR3 DNA: TGTGCCAGCGGCACGGGATATGGCTACACCTTC. This encodes CASGTGYGYTF.

J is TRBJ2-7 and V is TRBV7-9; 8 bases map to TRBD2. Looked up from germline, CDR1 is SEHNR and CDR2 is FQNEAQ (reference sequence). There are 16 residues in the CDR3. J lost 4 bases, V lost 1 base, and 9 bases had no gene match. The CDR3 DNA reads as TGTGCCAGCAGCTTAGGACTGGTTAGCGGGATTTACGAGCAGTACTTC. Residues: CASSLGLVSGIYEQYF.

This clonotype was observed a few times. This chain joins TRBV6-1 and TRBJ1-5; D is unresolved. The CDR3 has 14 residues. Germline CDR1 and CDR2: MNHNS and SASEGT. The V and J ends lost 0 bases and 4 bases respectively, with 7 bases between them. CDR3 sequence (DNA): TGTGCCAGCAGTGAAGCCTCCGCTAATCAGCCCCAGCATTTT. Translation: CASSEASANQPQHF.

The V gene is TRBV20-1, the J gene TRBJ2-1; 11 nucleotides agree with TRBD2. Germline V gene lookup returns CDR1 DFQATT and CDR2 SNEGSKA (reference sequence). V was pared by 5 bases and J by 3 bases, with 9 bases of the junction left unmatched. The CDR3 has 16 residues. The CDR3 loop is CSAGTSGWGNYNEQFF. In DNA, the CDR3 is TGCAGTGCTGGGACTAGCGGTTGGGGGAACTACAATGAGCAGTTCTTC.

The rearrangement links TRBV7-6 to TRBJ2-5, with D unclear. Germline loops: CDR1 SGHVS, CDR2 FNYEAQ. The CDR3 totals 13 residues. V was trimmed by 6 bases and J by 2 bases, leaving 10 bases between them. The CDR3 loop reads CASSPGWQETQYF. In DNA, the CDR3 is TGTGCCAGCAGTCCTGGGTGGCAAGAGACCCAGTACTTC.